This T cell receptor beta chain stems from a study of control samples from healthy donors and cancer patients. The CDR3 is 14 amino acids. Germline V gene lookup returns CDR1 LGHNT and CDR2 FRNRAP. V was pared by 1 base and J by 1 base, with 8 bases between. Some clones are missing from TCRdb's copy, which holds only in-frame ones; the method was immunoSEQ multiplex PCR. This table holds approximately 70,000 clones, over 75% found once. This TCR was recovered from a woman aged 45-65 years with colorectal cancer. This chain joins TRBV12-5 and TRBJ2-7, with D hard to call. Source material: PBMCs. The CDR3 DNA reads as TGTGCTAGTGGTTTGGAGAGCCAATCCTACGAGCAGTACTTC. Its protein product is CASGLESQSYEQYF.